The clone carrying this TCR beta chain was detected many times. Its antigen is unknown. This record belongs to a study of T cells after yellow fever vaccination. Whole-study results and caveats: Clonotype sharing between CD4 and CD8 compartments was small.

Trimming removed 5 bases at V and 5 bases at J, with 18 bases between. CDR1 is MNHEY and CDR2 is SVGAGI in the germline V gene. The CDR3 runs to 15 residues. The TCR cDNA carried a universal primer site and UMIs from 5'RACE template switching. MiXCR was run by TCRdb on the 5' RACE reads, yielding one entry per CDR3 protein. Of 300,000 to 350,000 distinct CDR3 sequences in the sample, approximately 4% are singletons; the top ten hold approximately 19%. The source material was PBMCs, sampled 15 days after the yellow fever booster vaccination. This clonotype was obtained from a man between 18 and 35 years old who received the YFV17D yellow fever vaccine. The chain carries TRBV6-5 and TRBJ1-1; D remains ambiguous. DNA for the CDR3: TGTGCCAGCAGTCACCGAGGAGGGAAGAATACTGAAGCTTTCTTT. Translating gives CASSHRGGKNTEAFF.